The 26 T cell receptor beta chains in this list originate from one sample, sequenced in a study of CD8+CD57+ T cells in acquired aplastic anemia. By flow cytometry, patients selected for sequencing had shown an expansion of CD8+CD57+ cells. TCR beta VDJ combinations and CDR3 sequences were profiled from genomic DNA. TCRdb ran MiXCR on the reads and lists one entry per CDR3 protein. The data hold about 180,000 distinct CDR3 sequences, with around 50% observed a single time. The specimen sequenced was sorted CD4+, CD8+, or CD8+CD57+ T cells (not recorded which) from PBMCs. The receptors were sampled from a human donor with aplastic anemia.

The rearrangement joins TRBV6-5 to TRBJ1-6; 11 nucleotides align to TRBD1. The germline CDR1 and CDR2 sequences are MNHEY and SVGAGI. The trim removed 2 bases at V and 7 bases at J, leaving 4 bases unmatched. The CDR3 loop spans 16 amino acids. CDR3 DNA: TGTGCCAGCAGTTACCGTGGGACAGGGGGGAATTCACCCCTCCACTTT. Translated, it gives CASSYRGTGGNSPLHF.

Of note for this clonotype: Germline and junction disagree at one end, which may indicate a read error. In nucleotides, the CDR3 is TGTACCATCAGTGAGGCGGGGACTAGCGGGGGCCACTCTTACAATGAGCAGTTCTTC. Translated, it gives CTISEAGTSGGHSYNEQFF. The V call is TRBV10-3, the J call TRBJ2-1; 14 positions match TRBD2. The CDR3 runs to 19 residues. CDR1 is ENHRY, CDR2 SYGVKD, per germline.

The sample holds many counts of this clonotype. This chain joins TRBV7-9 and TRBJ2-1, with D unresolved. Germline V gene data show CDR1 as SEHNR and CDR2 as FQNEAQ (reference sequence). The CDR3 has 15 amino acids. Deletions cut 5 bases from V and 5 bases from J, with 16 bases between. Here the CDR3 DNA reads TGTGCCAGCAGCCACCCCGGGTCAGCAAACAATGAGCAGTTCTTC. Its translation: CASSHPGSANNEQFF.

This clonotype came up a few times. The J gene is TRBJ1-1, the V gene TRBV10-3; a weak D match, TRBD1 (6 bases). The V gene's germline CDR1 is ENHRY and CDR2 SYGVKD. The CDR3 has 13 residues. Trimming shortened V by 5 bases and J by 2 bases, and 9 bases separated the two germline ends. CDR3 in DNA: TGTGCCATCAGTAAGGGGGGTAACACTGAAGCTTTCTTT. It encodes CAISKGGNTEAFF.

The CDR3 DNA sequence: TGCAGCGCGAGTGGCTCCTACGAGCAGTACTTC. Its translation is CSASGSYEQYF. The chain recombines TRBV29-1 with TRBJ2-7; no clear D gene. With 7 bases removed from V and 0 bases from J, the gap between germline ends came to 7 bases. The CDR3 has 11 residues. Germline V gene lookup returns CDR1 SQVTM and CDR2 ANQGSEA.

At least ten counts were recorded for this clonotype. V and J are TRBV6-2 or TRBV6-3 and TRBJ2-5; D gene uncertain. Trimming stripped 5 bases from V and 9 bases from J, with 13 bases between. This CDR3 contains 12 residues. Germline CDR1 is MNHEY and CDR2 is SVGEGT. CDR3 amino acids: CASSNGPLAQYF. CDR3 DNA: TGTGCCAGCAGTAACGGCCCCCTGGCCCAGTACTTC.

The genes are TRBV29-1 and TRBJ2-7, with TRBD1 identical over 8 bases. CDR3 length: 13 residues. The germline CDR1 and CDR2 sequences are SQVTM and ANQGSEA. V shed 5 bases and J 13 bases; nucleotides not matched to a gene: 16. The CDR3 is CSVLVQGARYAYF. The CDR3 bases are TGCAGCGTTCTGGTTCAGGGGGCGCGGTATGCCTACTTC.

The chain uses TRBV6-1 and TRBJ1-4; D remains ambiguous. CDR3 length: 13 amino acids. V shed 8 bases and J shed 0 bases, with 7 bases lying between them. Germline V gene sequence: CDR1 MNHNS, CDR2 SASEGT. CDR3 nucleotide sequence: TGTGCCAGCGGCCCTGCAACTAATGAAAAACTGTTTTTT. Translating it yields CASGPATNEKLFF.

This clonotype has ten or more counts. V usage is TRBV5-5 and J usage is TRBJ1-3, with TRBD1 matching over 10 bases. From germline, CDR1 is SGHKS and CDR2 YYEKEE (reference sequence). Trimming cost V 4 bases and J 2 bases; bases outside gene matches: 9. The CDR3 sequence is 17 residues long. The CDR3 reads CASSTGQGIIAGNTIYF. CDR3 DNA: TGTGCCAGCAGCACGGGACAGGGGATCATAGCTGGAAACACCATATATTTT. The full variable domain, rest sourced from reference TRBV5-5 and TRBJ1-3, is DAGVTQSPTHLIKTRGQQVTLRCSPISGHKSVSWYQQVLGQGPQFIFQYYEKEERGRGNFPDRFSARQFPNYSSELNVNALLLGDSALYLCASSTGQGIIAGNTIYFGEGSWLTVV.

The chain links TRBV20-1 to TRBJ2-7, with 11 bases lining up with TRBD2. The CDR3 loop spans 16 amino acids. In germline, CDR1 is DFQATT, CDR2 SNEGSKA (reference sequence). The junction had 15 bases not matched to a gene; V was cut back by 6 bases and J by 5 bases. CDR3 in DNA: TGCAGTGCCAGCAGCCGGTTAGCGGGGGGGCCAGACGAGCAGTACTTC. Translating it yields CSASSRLAGGPDEQYF.

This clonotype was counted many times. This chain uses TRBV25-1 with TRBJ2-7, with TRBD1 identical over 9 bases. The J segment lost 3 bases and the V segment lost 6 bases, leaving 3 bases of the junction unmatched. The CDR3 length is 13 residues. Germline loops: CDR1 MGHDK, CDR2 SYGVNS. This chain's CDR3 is CASSRDRVYEQYF. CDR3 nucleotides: TGTGCCAGCAGCCGGGACAGGGTCTACGAGCAGTACTTC.

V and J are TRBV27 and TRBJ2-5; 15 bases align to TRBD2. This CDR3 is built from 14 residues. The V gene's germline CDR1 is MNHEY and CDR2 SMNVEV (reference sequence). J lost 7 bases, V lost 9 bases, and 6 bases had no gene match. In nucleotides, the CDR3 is TGTGCCAGTCGGGGACTAGCGGGGGGAACGACCCAGTACTTC. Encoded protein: CASRGLAGGTTQYF.

The DNA for the CDR3 is TGTGCCAGCAGCCATTCCACTGAAGCTTTCTTT. Its protein is CASSHSTEAFF. The rearrangement joins TRBV3-1 to TRBJ1-1; no clear D. Germline V gene sequence: CDR1 LGHDT, CDR2 YNNKEL (reference sequence). This CDR3 contains 11 residues. Trimming shortened V by 3 bases and J by 4 bases, and 3 bases separated the two germline ends.

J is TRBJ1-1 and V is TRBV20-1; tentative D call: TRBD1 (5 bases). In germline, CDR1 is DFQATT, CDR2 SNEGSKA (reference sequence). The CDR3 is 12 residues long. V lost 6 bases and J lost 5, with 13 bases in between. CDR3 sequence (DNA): TGCAGTGCCCGGGGCAGGGAGACTGAAGCTTTCTTT. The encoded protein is CSARGRETEAFF.

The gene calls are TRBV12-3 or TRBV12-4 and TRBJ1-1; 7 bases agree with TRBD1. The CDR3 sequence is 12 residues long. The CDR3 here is CASQGVDTEAFF. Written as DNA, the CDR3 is TGTGCTAGCCAGGGGGTGGACACTGAAGCTTTCTTT.

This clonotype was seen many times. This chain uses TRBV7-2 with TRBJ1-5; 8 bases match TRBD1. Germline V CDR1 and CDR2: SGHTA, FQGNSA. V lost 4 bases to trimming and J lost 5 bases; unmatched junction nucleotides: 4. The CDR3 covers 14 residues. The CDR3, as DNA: TGTGCCAGCAGCTCGCCAGGGGGCTATCAGCCCCAGCATTTT. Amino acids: CASSSPGGYQPQHF.

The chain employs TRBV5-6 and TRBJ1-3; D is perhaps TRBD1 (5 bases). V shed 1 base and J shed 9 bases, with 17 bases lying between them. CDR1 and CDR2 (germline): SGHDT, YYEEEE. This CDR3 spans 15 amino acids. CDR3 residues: CASSLNGAGWVTIYF. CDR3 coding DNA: TGTGCCAGCAGCTTGAATGGGGCAGGGTGGGTCACCATATATTTT.

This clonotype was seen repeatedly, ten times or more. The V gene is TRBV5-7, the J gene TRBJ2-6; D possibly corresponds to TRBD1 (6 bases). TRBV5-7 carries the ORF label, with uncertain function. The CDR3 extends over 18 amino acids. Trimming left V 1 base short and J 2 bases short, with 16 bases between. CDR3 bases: TGTGCCAGCAGCTTGCGCAGGTCCCGGGACACTGGGGCCAACGTCCTGACTTTC. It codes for CASSLRRSRDTGANVLTF.

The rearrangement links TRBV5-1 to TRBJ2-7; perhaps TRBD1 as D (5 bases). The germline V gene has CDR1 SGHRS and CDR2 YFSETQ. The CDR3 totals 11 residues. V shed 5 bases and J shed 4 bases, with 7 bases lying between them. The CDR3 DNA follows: TGCGCCAGCAGATCAGGGTACGAGCAGTACTTC. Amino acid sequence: CASRSGYEQYF.

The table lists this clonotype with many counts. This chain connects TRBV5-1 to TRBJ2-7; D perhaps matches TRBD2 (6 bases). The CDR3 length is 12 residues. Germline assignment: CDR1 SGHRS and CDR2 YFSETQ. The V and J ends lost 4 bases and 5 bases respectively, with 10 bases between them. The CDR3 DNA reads TGCGCCAGCAGCACGGGACTTAACGAGCAGTACTTC. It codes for CASSTGLNEQYF.

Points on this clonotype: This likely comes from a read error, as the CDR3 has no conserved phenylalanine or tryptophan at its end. CDR3 loop: CASSLGAGSETQYL. The CDR3 DNA is TGCGCCAGCAGCTTGGGGGCAGGGTCGGAGACCCAGTACCTC. The chain employs TRBV5-1 and TRBJ2-5; perhaps TRBD1 as D (5 bases). CDR1 is SGHRS, CDR2 YFSETQ, per germline. CDR3 length: 14 amino acids. V lost 0 bases, J lost 5 bases, and 11 bases lay in between.

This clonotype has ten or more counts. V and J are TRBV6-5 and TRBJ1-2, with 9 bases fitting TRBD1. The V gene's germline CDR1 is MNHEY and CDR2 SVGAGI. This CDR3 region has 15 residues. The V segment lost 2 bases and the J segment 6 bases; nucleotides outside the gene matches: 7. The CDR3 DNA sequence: TGTGCCAGCAGTTACGCTCCCACAGGGGGCAATGGCTACACCTTC. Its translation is CASSYAPTGGNGYTF.

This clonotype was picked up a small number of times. The CDR3 bases are TGCAGCGTACAAGGGTCCAACGTCCTGACTTTC. Protein: CSVQGSNVLTF. This chain links TRBV29-1 with TRBJ2-6; no definite D call. Trimming cost V 6 bases and J 8 bases, with 8 bases left between them. Germline loops: CDR1 SQVTM, CDR2 ANQGSEA. The CDR3 loop spans 11 amino acids.

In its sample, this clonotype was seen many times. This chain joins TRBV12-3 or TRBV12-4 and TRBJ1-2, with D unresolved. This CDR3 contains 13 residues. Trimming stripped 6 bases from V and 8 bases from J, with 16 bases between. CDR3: CASSGRKIRGYTF. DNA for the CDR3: TGTGCCAGCAGCGGTAGGAAGATACGAGGCTACACCTTC.

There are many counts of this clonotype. CDR3 sequence (DNA): TGTGCCAGCAGCTTAGCAGACAGGGTGGAGACCCAGTACTTC. Amino acid sequence: CASSLADRVETQYF. This sequence joins TRBV7-6 and TRBJ2-5, with 7 nucleotides matching TRBD1. Germline values: CDR1 SGHVS, CDR2 FNYEAQ. The J segment lost 5 bases and the V segment lost 0 bases, leaving 3 bases of the junction unmatched. The CDR3 runs 14 residues.

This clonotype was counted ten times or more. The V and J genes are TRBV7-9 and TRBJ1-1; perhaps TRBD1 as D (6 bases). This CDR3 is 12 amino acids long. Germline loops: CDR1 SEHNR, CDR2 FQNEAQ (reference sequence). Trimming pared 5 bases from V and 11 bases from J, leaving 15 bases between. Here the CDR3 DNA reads TGTGCCAGCAGCAACCAGGGGCAGTCGGCTTTCTTT. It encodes CASSNQGQSAFF.